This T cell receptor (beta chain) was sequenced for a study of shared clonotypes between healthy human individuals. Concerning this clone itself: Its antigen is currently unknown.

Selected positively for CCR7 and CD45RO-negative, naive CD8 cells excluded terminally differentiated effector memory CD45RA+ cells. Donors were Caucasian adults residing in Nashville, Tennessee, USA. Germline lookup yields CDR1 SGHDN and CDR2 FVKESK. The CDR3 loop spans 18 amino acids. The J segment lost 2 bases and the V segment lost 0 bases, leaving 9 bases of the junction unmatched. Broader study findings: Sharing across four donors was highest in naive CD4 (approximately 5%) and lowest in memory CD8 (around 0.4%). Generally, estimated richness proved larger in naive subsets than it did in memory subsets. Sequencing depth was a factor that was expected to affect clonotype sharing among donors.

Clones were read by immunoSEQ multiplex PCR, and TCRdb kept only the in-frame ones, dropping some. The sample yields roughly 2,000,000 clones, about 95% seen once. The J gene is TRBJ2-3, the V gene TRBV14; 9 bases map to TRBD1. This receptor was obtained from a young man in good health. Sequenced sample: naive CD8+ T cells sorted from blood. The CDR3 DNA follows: TGTGCCAGCAGCCAAGATGGTTCAGGACAGGGGAACACAGATACGCAGTATTTT. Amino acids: CASSQDGSGQGNTDTQYF.